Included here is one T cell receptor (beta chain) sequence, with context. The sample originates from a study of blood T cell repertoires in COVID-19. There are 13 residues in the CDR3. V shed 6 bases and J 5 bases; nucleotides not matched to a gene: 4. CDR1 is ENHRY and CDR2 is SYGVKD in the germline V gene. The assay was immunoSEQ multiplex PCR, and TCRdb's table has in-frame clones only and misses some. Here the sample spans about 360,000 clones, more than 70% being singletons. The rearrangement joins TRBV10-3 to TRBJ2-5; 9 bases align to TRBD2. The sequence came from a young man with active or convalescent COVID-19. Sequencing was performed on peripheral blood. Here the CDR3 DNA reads TGTGCCATCAGCGAGGCGGGAGGGGAGACCCAGTACTTC. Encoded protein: CAISEAGGETQYF.